The 20 T cell receptor beta chains below come from one sample, sequenced in a study of T cell responses to AZD1222 COVID-19 vaccine. Clones were read by immunoSEQ multiplex PCR, and TCRdb kept only the in-frame ones, dropping some. The data show about 110,000 clones, around 96% seen once. Here the sequenced sample was peripheral blood, taken on day 0 of AZD1222 vaccination. These receptor sequences come from an adult in good health.

This clone is a singleton in its sample. The chain combines TRBV4-2 with TRBJ1-2; 8 nucleotides match TRBD1. Trimming at V came to 1 base and at J to 5 bases, leaving 12 bases not matched to a gene. This CDR3 comprises 17 residues. The germline CDR1 and CDR2 sequences are LGHNA and YNFKEQ. The CDR3 here is CASSQALRQGKGYGYTF. The CDR3 bases are TGTGCCAGCAGCCAAGCCCTCCGACAGGGGAAGGGGTATGGCTACACCTTC.

This chain links TRBV9 with TRBJ1-2; D may be TRBD1 (5 bases). The V gene lost 0 bases and the J gene lost 7 bases, with 10 bases spanning the gap. Germline-derived CDR1 and CDR2 are SGDLS and YYNGEE. The CDR3 totals 13 residues. The DNA of the CDR3 is TGTGCCAGCAGCGTAGATCAGGGCGGTGGCTACACCTTC. Translating gives CASSVDQGGGYTF.

CDR3 region: CASSRGTANTEAFF. CDR3 sequence (DNA): TGTGCCAGCAGCCGGGGGACAGCTAACACTGAAGCTTTCTTT. The genes are TRBV6-5 and TRBJ1-1; 7 bases fit TRBD1. The trim removed 6 bases at V and 2 bases at J, leaving 6 bases unmatched. This CDR3 has 14 amino acids. CDR1 is MNHEY and CDR2 is SVGAGI in the germline V gene.

The gene calls are TRBV3-1 (or the pseudogene TRBV3-2) and TRBJ1-6; D not certain. CDR1 and CDR2 (germline): LGHDT, YNNKEL (reference sequence). Trimming took off 4 bases at V and 8 bases at J, with 18 bases between the two ends. The CDR3 length is 16 residues. The CDR3 DNA sequence: TGTGCCAGCAGCCCAGTAGGTCGAGGGATCGATTCACCCCTCCACTTT. Amino acid sequence: CASSPVGRGIDSPLHF.

The V and J genes are TRBV2 and TRBJ1-5, with D perhaps matching TRBD1 (5 bases). CDR1 SNHLY and CDR2 FYNNEI come from the germline V gene. Trimming stripped 5 bases from V and 6 bases from J, with 17 bases between. The CDR3 runs to 15 residues. The CDR3 is CASSYNPGYAQPQHF. The CDR3 DNA reads TGTGCCAGCAGTTACAACCCAGGGTATGCTCAGCCCCAGCATTTT.

DNA of the CDR3: TGTGCCAGCAGCACGCGGGATCCCATTCCCACAGATACGCAGTATTTT. Translating it yields CASSTRDPIPTDTQYF. The chain employs TRBV11-2 and TRBJ2-3; possibly TRBD2 for D (6 bases). Germline V gene data show CDR1 as SGHAT and CDR2 as FQNNGV. The V and J ends lost 5 bases and 2 bases respectively, with 17 bases between them. This CDR3 is 16 amino acids long. Full variable domain (rest looked up from reference TRBV11-2 and TRBJ2-3): EAGVAQSPRYKIIEKRQSVAFWCNPISGHATLYWYQQILGQGPKLLIQFQNNGVVDDSQLPKDRFSAERLKGVDSTLKIQPAKLEDSAVYLCASSTRDPIPTDTQYFGPGTRLTVL.

This sequence joins TRBV6-5 and TRBJ1-6, with a tentative D call TRBD1 (5 bases). The CDR3 sequence is 14 residues long. Germline V lookup: CDR1 MNHEY, CDR2 SVGAGI. Trimming removed 6 bases from V and 4 bases from J, with 10 bases in between. This chain's CDR3 is CASSAGPYNSPLHF. As DNA, the CDR3 is TGTGCCAGCAGCGCGGGACCGTATAATTCACCCCTCCACTTT.

The chain is built from TRBV4-1 and TRBJ2-1, with TRBD2 matching over 8 bases. CDR1 and CDR2 (germline): MGHRA, YSYEKL. Germline trimming cut 0 bases from V and 2 bases from J; bases unmatched to any gene: 3. The CDR3 loop spans 16 amino acids. Written as DNA, the CDR3 is TGCGCCAGCAGCCAAGACGGCGGGAGGCCCTACAATGAGCAGTTCTTC. Translating gives CASSQDGGRPYNEQFF.

The V call is TRBV5-1, the J call TRBJ1-2; 7 bases line up with TRBD1. The CDR3 extends over 14 amino acids. Germline V gene lookup returns CDR1 SGHRS and CDR2 YFSETQ. V shed 2 bases and J 3 bases; nucleotides not matched to a gene: 4. The CDR3 is CASSLDRADYGYTF. The CDR3 region has the DNA TGCGCCAGCAGCTTAGACAGGGCGGACTATGGCTACACCTTC.

The gene calls are TRBV2 and TRBJ2-4; D may be TRBD2 (5 bases). V was clipped by 8 bases and J by 0 bases, with 17 bases between them. Germline V gene lookup returns CDR1 SNHLY and CDR2 FYNNEI. The CDR3 is 16 residues long. For the CDR3, the DNA is TGTGCCAGCCTCCTGGGTGTAGGGAGAGCCAAAAACATTCAGTACTTC. Residues: CASLLGVGRAKNIQYF. Combining the CDR3 with reference TRBV2 and TRBJ2-4 gives the whole variable domain EPEVTQTPSHQVTQMGQEVILRCVPISNHLYFYWYRQILGQKVEFLVSFYNNEISEKSEIFDDQFSVERPDGSNFTLKIRSTKLEDSAMYFCASLLGVGRAKNIQYFGAGTRLSVL.

Regarding this clone: At one end, the junction sequence differs from germline, possibly due to a read error. The chain is built from TRBV12-3 or TRBV12-4 and TRBJ1-1; D is unclear. The CDR3 is 11 amino acids. The chain's CDR3 is CASSLDRRPDF. The CDR3 coding sequence is TGTGCCAGCAGTTTAGATCGGCGGCCCGACTTT.

The J gene is TRBJ1-6, the V gene TRBV6-2 or TRBV6-3; a possible D gene is TRBD1 (6 bases). The ends were cut back, 2 bases at V and 5 bases at J, with 7 bases in the middle. The CDR3 is 14 amino acids. Germline-derived CDR1 and CDR2 are MNHEY and SVGEGT. In DNA form, the CDR3 reads TGTGCCAGCAGTTACGGACAGAATAATTCACCCCTCCACTTT. It encodes CASSYGQNNSPLHF.

The V call is TRBV25-1, the J call TRBJ1-2; 7 bases map to TRBD1. Trimming at V came to 6 bases and at J to 9 bases, leaving 10 bases not matched to a gene. Germline CDR1 is MGHDK and CDR2 is SYGVNS. The CDR3 totals 13 residues. CDR3 loop: CASRDGQAGSYTF. The CDR3 DNA reads as TGTGCCAGCAGGGACGGACAGGCGGGGAGCTACACCTTC.

The V and J genes are TRBV28 and TRBJ2-1; 11 bases are shared with TRBD2. The junction had 3 bases not matched to a gene; V was cut back by 5 bases and J by 3 bases. Per germline, CDR1 MDHEN and CDR2 SYDVKM. The CDR3 loop spans 15 amino acids. CDR3 nucleotide sequence: TGTGCCAGCAGTCTCGGGACTAGCGGCTACAATGAGCAGTTCTTC. It codes for CASSLGTSGYNEQFF.

This chain links TRBV7-3 with TRBJ2-6; D gene uncertain. This CDR3 region has 14 residues. V shed 1 base and J shed 4 bases, with 5 bases lying between them. Per germline, CDR1 SGHTA and CDR2 FQGTGA. CDR3 loop: CASSLNRGANVLTF. CDR3 DNA: TGTGCCAGCAGCTTAAACCGGGGGGCCAACGTCCTGACTTTC.

The J gene is TRBJ2-7, the V gene TRBV6-5; TRBD2 agrees at 9 bases. V lost 0 bases, J lost 4 bases, and 4 bases stayed unmatched. Germline V gene lookup returns CDR1 MNHEY and CDR2 SVGAGI. The CDR3 covers 15 residues. The CDR3 coding sequence is TGTGCCAGCAGTTACTCGTCGGGACTAGCTTACGAGCAGTACTTC. It codes for CASSYSSGLAYEQYF.

The chain employs TRBV5-5 and TRBJ2-4, with D uncertain. Germline V CDR1 and CDR2: SGHKS, YYEKEE (reference sequence). This CDR3 is 14 amino acids long. V dropped 2 bases and J dropped 1 base, with 7 bases sitting between them. The CDR3 region is CASSLWGAKNIQYF. The CDR3 DNA reads as TGTGCCAGCAGCTTATGGGGTGCCAAAAACATTCAGTACTTC. Complete variable domain (other parts from reference TRBV5-5 and TRBJ2-4): DAGVTQSPTHLIKTRGQQVTLRCSPISGHKSVSWYQQVLGQGPQFIFQYYEKEERGRGNFPDRFSARQFPNYSSELNVNALLLGDSALYLCASSLWGAKNIQYFGAGTRLSVL.

The CDR3 reads CASSATGDQPQHF. The CDR3 region has the DNA TGTGCCAGCAGCGCTACAGGGGATCAGCCCCAGCATTTT. The chain uses TRBV7-2 and TRBJ1-5; TRBD1 agrees at 7 bases. The CDR3 is made up of 13 amino acids. Germline V gene data show CDR1 as SGHTA and CDR2 as FQGNSA. J lost 5 bases, V lost 5 bases, and 3 bases had no gene match.

The genes are TRBV28 and TRBJ2-2; D tentatively reads TRBD1 or TRBD2 (5 bases each). This CDR3 is built from 15 residues. Deletions cut 3 bases from V and 7 bases from J, with 15 bases between. From germline, CDR1 is MDHEN and CDR2 SYDVKM. The CDR3: CASSFPVGRVGELFF. CDR3 coding DNA: TGTGCCAGCAGTTTCCCCGTGGGGCGGGTCGGGGAGCTGTTTTTT.

This clone was recorded only once. CDR3 amino acids: CASSSYLGGKETQYF. The CDR3 DNA follows: TGTGCCAGCAGTAGCTATTTGGGAGGCAAGGAGACCCAGTACTTC. The J gene is TRBJ2-5, the V gene TRBV6-5, with D possibly TRBD2 on 6 matching bases. V was shortened by 5 bases and J by 5 bases, with 18 bases between the two germline ends. This CDR3 is built from 15 residues. The germline CDR1 and CDR2 sequences are MNHEY and SVGAGI.